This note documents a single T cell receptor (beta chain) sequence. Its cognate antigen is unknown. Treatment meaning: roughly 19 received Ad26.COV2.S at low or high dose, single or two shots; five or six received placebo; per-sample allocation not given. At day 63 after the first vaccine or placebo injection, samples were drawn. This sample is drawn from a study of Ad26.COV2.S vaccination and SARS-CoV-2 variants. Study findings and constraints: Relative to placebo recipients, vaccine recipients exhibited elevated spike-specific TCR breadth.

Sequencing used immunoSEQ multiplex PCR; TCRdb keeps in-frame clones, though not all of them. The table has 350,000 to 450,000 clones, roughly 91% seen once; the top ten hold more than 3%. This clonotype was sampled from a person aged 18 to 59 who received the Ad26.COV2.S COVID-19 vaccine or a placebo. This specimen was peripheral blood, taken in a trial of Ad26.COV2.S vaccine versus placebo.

CDR3 sequence (DNA): TGCGCCAGCAGCCAAGAGGTTCGGGGGACCACTGAAGCTTTCTTT. Protein sequence: CASSQEVRGTTEAFF. The chain couples TRBV4-1 to TRBJ1-1; maybe TRBD1 (5 bases). There are 15 residues in the CDR3. Trimming removed 0 bases from V and 4 bases from J, with 12 bases in between. Germline assignment: CDR1 MGHRA and CDR2 YSYEKL.